These 6 T cell receptor beta chains came from one sample sequenced in a study of blood T cell repertoires in COVID-19. Some clones are missing from TCRdb's copy, which holds only in-frame ones; the method was immunoSEQ multiplex PCR. The repertoire includes roughly 150,000 clones, approximately 84% of them detected once, and approximately 10% sits in the top ten. The sample was peripheral blood. These receptors all come from a man between 65 and 85 years old with active or convalescent COVID-19.

V is TRBV5-1 and J is TRBJ2-5, with D perhaps matching TRBD1 (6 bases). The V gene lost 7 bases and the J gene lost 2 bases, with 18 bases spanning the gap. From germline, CDR1 is SGHRS and CDR2 YFSETQ. CDR3 length equals 15 residues. The chain's CDR3 is CASERETGKQETQYF. As DNA, the CDR3 is TGCGCCAGCGAGAGGGAAACAGGGAAACAAGAGACCCAGTACTTC.

This clone has only one observation. The chain employs TRBV15 and TRBJ2-2, with a tentative D call TRBD1 (7 bases). The CDR3 spans 15 residues. The germline V gene has CDR1 LNHNV and CDR2 YYDKDF (reference sequence). V was clipped by 9 bases and J by 5 bases, with 19 bases between them. The CDR3 sequence: CATKLDRAGTGELFF. CDR3 coding DNA: TGTGCCACTAAGCTTGACAGGGCGGGGACCGGGGAGCTGTTTTTT.

In its sample, this clone was seen a few times. The CDR3 DNA reads as TGCGCCAGCAGCCAACAGGGCGGGAGGGCCGACTACGAGCAGTACTTC. This sequence encodes CASSQQGGRADYEQYF. The rearrangement uses TRBV4-3 and TRBJ2-7; 9 positions match TRBD2. CDR3 length: 16 amino acids. The germline CDR1 and CDR2 sequences are LGHNA and YSLEER. V gave up 2 bases and J gave up 3 bases; unmatched junction bases: 8.

This clone came up once. The chain recombines TRBV4-3 with TRBJ2-7; D is perhaps TRBD1 (6 bases). V dropped 1 base and J dropped 4 bases, with 14 bases sitting between them. Germline CDR1 reads LGHNA; CDR2 reads YSLEER. This CDR3 contains 15 residues. The CDR3 loop reads CASSQVAGAPYEQYF. CDR3 nucleotides: TGCGCCAGCAGCCAAGTCGCAGGGGCTCCGTACGAGCAGTACTTC.

The chain recombines TRBV5-4 with TRBJ1-1, with D uncertain. CDR1 SGHNT and CDR2 YYREEE come from the germline V gene (reference sequence). This CDR3 is built from 14 residues. The germline V and J ends were trimmed by 5 bases and 4 bases, with 15 bases remaining between them. The CDR3 sequence is CASSSPSRGTEAFF. CDR3 nucleotides: TGTGCCAGCAGTTCCCCTTCTCGGGGCACTGAAGCTTTCTTT.

This clone was observed at least ten times. V usage is TRBV15 and J usage is TRBJ1-1, with 7 bases that match TRBD1. Germline CDR1 and CDR2: LNHNV and YYDKDF (reference sequence). J was trimmed by 4 bases and V by 4 bases; bases with no gene match: 6. This CDR3 region has 14 residues. CDR3 nucleotide sequence: TGTGCCACCAGCATCCGGGCAGGGGGCACTGAAGCTTTCTTT. Translation: CATSIRAGGTEAFF.